This T cell receptor beta chain was recorded in a study of T-cell memory formation after mild COVID-19. Per germline, CDR1 SGHAT and CDR2 FQNNGV. There are 16 residues in the CDR3. Trimming shortened V by 3 bases and J by 2 bases, and 17 bases separated the two germline ends. TCRdb reprocessed the 5' RACE reads with MiXCR, giving one entry per CDR3 protein. Of 540,000 or so distinct CDR3 sequences in the sample, around 21% were seen once. This receptor was identified in an adult woman who had mild COVID-19 (a few samples of this study predate the infection). Cell type and time point are not known. The V call is TRBV11-2, the J call TRBJ2-7; possibly TRBD1 or TRBD2 for D (5 bases each). The sequencing input was PBMCs or a T cell subset sorted from them (not recorded which). The CDR3 sequence: CASSLPKDQGPYEQYF. DNA of the CDR3: TGTGCCAGCAGCTTGCCAAAAGATCAGGGACCCTACGAGCAGTACTTC. Full variable domain (rest looked up from reference TRBV11-2 and TRBJ2-7): EAGVAQSPRYKIIEKRQSVAFWCNPISGHATLYWYQQILGQGPKLLIQFQNNGVVDDSQLPKDRFSAERLKGVDSTLKIQPAKLEDSAVYLCASSLPKDQGPYEQYFGPGTRLTVT.